The rows below give T cell receptor beta chains drawn from one sample of a study of T cells in Graves' hyperthyroidism and ophthalmopathy. One entry per CDR3 protein, called by TCRdb with MiXCR from the multiplex PCR reads. The sample includes about 300,000 distinct CDR3 sequences, 25% to 30% of them seen just once. Input material: blood. The receptors were gathered from a man aged 35 to 55 with Graves' hyperthyroidism that later progressed to Graves' ophthalmopathy. Each CDR3 is given with its conserved first and last residue.

CDR3 protein: CSVENTEAFF
V gene: TRBV29-1
J gene: TRBJ1-1

CDR3 protein: CASSYRDRMNTEAFF
V gene: TRBV6-5
J gene: TRBJ1-1

CDR3 protein: CASSPGTSEGETQYF
V gene: TRBV5-1
J gene: TRBJ2-5

CDR3 protein: CASRLSPRGSMNTEAFF
V gene: TRBV12-3/TRBV12-4
J gene: TRBJ1-1

CDR3 protein: CASSPMGAGSQPQHF
V gene: TRBV12-3/TRBV12-4
J gene: TRBJ1-5

CDR3 protein: CASAPLMNTEAFF
V gene: TRBV28
J gene: TRBJ1-1

CDR3 protein: CASMDRTNTEAFF
V gene: TRBV19
J gene: TRBJ1-1

CDR3 protein: CASSFGLRSNQPQHF
V gene: TRBV27
J gene: TRBJ1-5

CDR3 protein: CASSATRNTEAFF
V gene: TRBV7-3
J gene: TRBJ1-1

CDR3 protein: CASSSRGAGELFF
V gene: TRBV19
J gene: TRBJ2-2